This TCR beta chain was sequenced during a study of blood T cell repertoires in COVID-19. Recovered status applied to Cohort 3 donors who had two consecutive negative PCRs. It also applied to those with clearance or with symptom resolution. This clone came up once. Methods used by the authors: Scientists estimated how many nucleated cells there were by amplifying reference gene primers. Clones were read by immunoSEQ multiplex PCR, and TCRdb kept only the in-frame ones, dropping some. Clone size and the V and J calls come from that table; the DNA yielded D and trimming. The sample carries 300,000 to 450,000 clones, 88% recorded once. Material for sequencing was PBMCs or T cells enriched from blood (not recorded which). The receptor was isolated from a woman aged 18-29 years who had recovered from COVID-19.

The CDR3 loop is CASSLGGGAGPDTQYF. The CDR3 region has the DNA TGTGCCAGCAGCTTAGGAGGGGGCGCCGGGCCAGATACGCAGTATTTT. The chain employs TRBV7-6 and TRBJ2-3; 7 bases agree with TRBD1. J lost 4 bases, V lost 1 base, and 8 bases had no gene match. CDR1 and CDR2 from the germline V gene are SGHVS and FNYEAQ. The length of the CDR3 is 16 residues.